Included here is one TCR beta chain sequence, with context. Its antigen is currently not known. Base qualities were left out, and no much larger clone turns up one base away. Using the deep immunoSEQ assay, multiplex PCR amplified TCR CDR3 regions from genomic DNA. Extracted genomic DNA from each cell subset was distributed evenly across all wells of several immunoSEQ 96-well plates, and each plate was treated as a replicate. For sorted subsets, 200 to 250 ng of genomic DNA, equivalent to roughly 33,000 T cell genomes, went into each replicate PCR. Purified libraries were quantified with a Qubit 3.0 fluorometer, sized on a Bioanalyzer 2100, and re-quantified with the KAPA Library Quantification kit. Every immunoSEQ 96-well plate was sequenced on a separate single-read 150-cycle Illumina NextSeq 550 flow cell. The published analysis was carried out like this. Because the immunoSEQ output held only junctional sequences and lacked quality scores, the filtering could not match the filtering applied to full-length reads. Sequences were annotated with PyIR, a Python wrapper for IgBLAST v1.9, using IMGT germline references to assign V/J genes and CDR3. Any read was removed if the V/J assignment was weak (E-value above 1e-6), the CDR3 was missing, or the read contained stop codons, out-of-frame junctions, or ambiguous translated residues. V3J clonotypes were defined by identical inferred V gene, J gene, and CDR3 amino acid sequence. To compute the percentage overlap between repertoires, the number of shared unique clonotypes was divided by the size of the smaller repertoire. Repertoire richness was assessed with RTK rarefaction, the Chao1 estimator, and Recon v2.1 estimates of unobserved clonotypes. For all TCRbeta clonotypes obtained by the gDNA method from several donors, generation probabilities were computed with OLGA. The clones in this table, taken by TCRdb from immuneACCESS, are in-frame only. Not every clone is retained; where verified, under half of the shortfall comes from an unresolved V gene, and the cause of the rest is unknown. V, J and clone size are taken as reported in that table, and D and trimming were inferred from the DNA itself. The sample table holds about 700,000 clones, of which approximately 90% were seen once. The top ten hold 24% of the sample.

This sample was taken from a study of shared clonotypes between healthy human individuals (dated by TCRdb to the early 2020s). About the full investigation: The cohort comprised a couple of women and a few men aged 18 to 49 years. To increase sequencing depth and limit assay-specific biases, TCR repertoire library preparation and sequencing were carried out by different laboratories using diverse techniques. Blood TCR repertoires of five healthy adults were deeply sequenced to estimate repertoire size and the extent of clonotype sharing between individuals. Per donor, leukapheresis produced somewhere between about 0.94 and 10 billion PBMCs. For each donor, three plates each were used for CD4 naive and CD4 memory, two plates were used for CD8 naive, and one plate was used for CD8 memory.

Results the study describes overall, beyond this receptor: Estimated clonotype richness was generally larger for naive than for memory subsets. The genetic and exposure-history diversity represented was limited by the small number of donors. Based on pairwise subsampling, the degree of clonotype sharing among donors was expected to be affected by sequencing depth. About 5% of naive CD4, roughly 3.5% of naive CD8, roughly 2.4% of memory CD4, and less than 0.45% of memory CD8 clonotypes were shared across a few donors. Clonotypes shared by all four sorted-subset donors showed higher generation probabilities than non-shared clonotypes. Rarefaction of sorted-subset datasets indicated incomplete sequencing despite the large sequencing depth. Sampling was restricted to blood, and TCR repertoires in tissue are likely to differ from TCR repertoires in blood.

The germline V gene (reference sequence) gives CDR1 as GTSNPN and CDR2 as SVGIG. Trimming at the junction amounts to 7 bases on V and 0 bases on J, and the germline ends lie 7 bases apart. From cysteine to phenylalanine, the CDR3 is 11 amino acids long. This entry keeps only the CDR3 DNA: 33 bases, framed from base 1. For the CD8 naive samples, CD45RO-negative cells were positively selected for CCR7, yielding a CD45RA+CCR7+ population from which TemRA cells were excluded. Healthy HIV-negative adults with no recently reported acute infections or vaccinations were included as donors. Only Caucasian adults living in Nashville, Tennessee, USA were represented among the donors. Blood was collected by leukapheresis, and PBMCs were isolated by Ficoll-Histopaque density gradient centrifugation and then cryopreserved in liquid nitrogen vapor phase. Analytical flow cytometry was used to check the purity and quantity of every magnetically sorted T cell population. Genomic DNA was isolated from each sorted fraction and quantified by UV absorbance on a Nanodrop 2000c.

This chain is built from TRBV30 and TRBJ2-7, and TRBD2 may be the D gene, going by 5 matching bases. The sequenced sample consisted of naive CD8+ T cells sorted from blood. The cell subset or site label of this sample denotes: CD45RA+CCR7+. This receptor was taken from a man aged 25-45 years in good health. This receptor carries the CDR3 CASGISYEQYF. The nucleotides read TGTGCCTCCGGGATCTCCTACGAGCAGTACTTC. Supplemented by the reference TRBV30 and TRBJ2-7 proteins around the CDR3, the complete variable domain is SQTIHQWPATLVQPVGSPLSLECTVEGTSNPNLYWYRQAAGRGLQLLFYSVGIGQISSEVPQNLSASRPQDRQFILSSKKLLLSDSGFYLCASGISYEQYFGPGTRLTVT.